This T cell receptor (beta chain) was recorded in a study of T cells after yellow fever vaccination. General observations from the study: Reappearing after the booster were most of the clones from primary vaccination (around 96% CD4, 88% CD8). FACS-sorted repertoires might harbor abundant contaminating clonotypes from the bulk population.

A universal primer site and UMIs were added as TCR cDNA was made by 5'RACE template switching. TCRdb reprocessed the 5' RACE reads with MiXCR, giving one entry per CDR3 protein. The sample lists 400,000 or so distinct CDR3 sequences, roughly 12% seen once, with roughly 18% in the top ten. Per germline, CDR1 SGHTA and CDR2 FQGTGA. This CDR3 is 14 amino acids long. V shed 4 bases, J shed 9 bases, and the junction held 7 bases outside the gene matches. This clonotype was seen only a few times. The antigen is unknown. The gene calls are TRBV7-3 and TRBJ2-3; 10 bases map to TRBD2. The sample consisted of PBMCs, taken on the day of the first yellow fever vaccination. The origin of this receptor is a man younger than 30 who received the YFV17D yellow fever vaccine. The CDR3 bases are TGTGCCAGCAGCTCTAGCGGGGGTTGGTCGACGCAGTATTTT. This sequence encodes CASSSSGGWSTQYF.